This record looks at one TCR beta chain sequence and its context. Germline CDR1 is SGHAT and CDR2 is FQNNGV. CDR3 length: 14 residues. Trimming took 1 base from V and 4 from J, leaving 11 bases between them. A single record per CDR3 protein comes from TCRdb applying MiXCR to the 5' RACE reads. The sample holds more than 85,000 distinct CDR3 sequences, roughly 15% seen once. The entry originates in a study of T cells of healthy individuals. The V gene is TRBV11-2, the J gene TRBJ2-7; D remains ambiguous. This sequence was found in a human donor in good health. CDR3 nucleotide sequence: TGTGCCAGCAGCTTAGCCCCCACTGTTTACGAGCAGTACTTC. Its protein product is CASSLAPTVYEQYF.